This T cell receptor (beta chain) was documented in a study of blood T cell repertoires in COVID-19. Turning to the study itself: Sites across the United States, Italy and Spain contributed samples from acute and convalescent COVID-19.

Original data processing: Reference gene primer amplification gave estimated nucleated cell counts. TCRdb keeps only in-frame clones here, not all; method: immunoSEQ multiplex PCR. V and J calls and clone size are as listed in that table; D and trimming were resolved from the DNA. The sample consists of over 150,000 clones, roughly nine tenths of them appearing once. Germline V gene data show CDR1 as SEHNR and CDR2 as FQNEAQ (reference sequence). This CDR3 has 13 residues. V was clipped by 2 bases and J by 0 bases, with 2 bases between them. Participants came from about two dozen US areas, aged about 18 to 89 years. The study counted Cohort 3 donors as recovered given two negative PCRs, clearance, or symptom resolution.

This clonotype originated in a woman younger than 45 who had recovered from COVID-19. The chain carries TRBV7-9 and TRBJ1-5, with D hard to call. Material for sequencing was PBMCs or T cells enriched from blood (not recorded which). CDR3 in DNA: TGTGCCAGCAGCTTACTTAGCAATCAGCCCCAGCATTTT. Its protein is CASSLLSNQPQHF.